Listed below are T cell receptor beta chains from one sample, sequenced in a study of blood T cells in healthy people across ages. TCRdb used MiXCR to reprocess the 5' RACE reads, holding one entry per CDR3 protein. Here the sample spans 650,000 to 900,000 distinct CDR3 sequences, around 62% being singletons. The sequenced sample was blood. Every receptor here comes from a man aged 25-40 years in good health. The CDR3 runs from the conserved cysteine through the conserved F or W. Each record gives: CDR3 length, J gene, clone size, D gene, V gene, CDR3 DNA, CDR3 protein. A D gene is named only where the DNA matches it firmly. For some rows the clone size is stated as once, few or many, or as a class when expanded; others skip it.

length: 13
J: TRBJ2-7
size: NA
D: NA
V: TRBV20-1
DNA: TGCAGTGCTAGGGGGACTGTGCACTACGAGCAGTACTTC
CDR3: CSARGTVHYEQYF

length: 14
J: TRBJ2-7
size: NA
D: TRBD2
V: TRBV20-1
DNA: TGCAGTGGGGCTAGCGGGGTACTCCTCTACGAGCAGTACTTC
CDR3: CSGASGVLLYEQYF

length: 13
J: TRBJ2-1
size: NA
D: NA
V: TRBV6-1
DNA: TGTGCCAGCAGTGAAGGCAGGGGCCATGAGCAGTTCTTC
CDR3: CASSEGRGHEQFF

length: 15
J: TRBJ2-7
size: NA
D: TRBD1
V: TRBV20-1
DNA: TGCAGTGCTAGTCACACCGGGACAGGGATATACGAGCAGTACTTC
CDR3: CSASHTGTGIYEQYF

length: 15
J: TRBJ1-1
size: NA
D: NA
V: TRBV27
DNA: TGTGCCAGCAGTTTAGAGGGGTTTGGGAACACTGAAGCTTTCTTT
CDR3: CASSLEGFGNTEAFF

length: 15
J: TRBJ2-1
size: many
D: TRBD2
V: TRBV7-8
DNA: TGTGCCAGCAGCTCCTTAGGGACTAGCTACAATGAGCAGTTCTTC
CDR3: CASSSLGTSYNEQFF

length: 16
J: TRBJ2-1
size: NA
D: NA
V: TRBV7-3
DNA: TGTGCCAGCAGCTTAAACTCGGCAGGGAACTCCTACGAGCAGTTCTTC
CDR3: CASSLNSAGNSYEQFF

length: 13
J: TRBJ2-1
size: NA
D: TRBD2
V: TRBV20-1
DNA: TGCAGTGCCCCTGGGAGGGGAAACAATGAGCAGTTCTTC
CDR3: CSAPGRGNNEQFF

length: 14
J: TRBJ2-1
size: NA
D: TRBD2
V: TRBV7-9
DNA: TGTGCCAGCAGCTTACGGGGGGACTACAATGAGCAGTTCTTC
CDR3: CASSLRGDYNEQFF

length: 12
J: TRBJ2-5
size: NA
D: NA
V: TRBV18
DNA: TGTGCCAGCTCACCGGGTGATGAGACCCAGTACTTC
CDR3: CASSPGDETQYF

length: 16
J: TRBJ2-1
size: NA
D: TRBD1
V: TRBV10-3
DNA: TGTGCCATCAGCGCTAGAGGGACAGGGGAAATCAATGAGCAGTTCTTC
CDR3: CAISARGTGEINEQFF

length: 15
J: TRBJ2-1
size: NA
D: TRBD2
V: TRBV4-2
DNA: TGTGCCAGCTGGGGGAGCGGGGGGGATTACAATGAGCAGTTCTTC
CDR3: CASWGSGGDYNEQFF

length: 13
J: TRBJ2-7
size: NA
D: TRBD1
V: TRBV3-1
DNA: TGTGCCAGCGGGACACAGGGGGCCTACGAGCAGTACTTC
CDR3: CASGTQGAYEQYF

length: 12
J: TRBJ2-5
size: once
D: NA
V: TRBV2
DNA: TGTGCCAGGTCCGCGGGAAAGGAGACCCAGTACTTC
CDR3: CARSAGKETQYF

length: 14
J: TRBJ2-1
size: NA
D: NA
V: TRBV2
DNA: TGTGCCAGCAGTGAGTACGGTCTTTACAATGAGCAGTTCTTC
CDR3: CASSEYGLYNEQFF

length: 15
J: TRBJ1-4
size: NA
D: NA
V: TRBV5-1
DNA: TGCGCCAGCAGCTCAGACAGAGGAGGTTCCGTAAAACTGTTTTTT
CDR3: CASSSDRGGSVKLFF

length: 13
J: TRBJ2-7
size: NA
D: NA
V: TRBV16
DNA: TGTGCCAGCAGCCAAGGCAGGGCCGGCGAGCAGTACTTC
CDR3: CASSQGRAGEQYF

length: 15
J: TRBJ1-1
size: NA
D: NA
V: TRBV4-3
DNA: TGCGCCAGCAGCCCGGGGTCGACGGAGAACACTGAAGCTTTCTTT
CDR3: CASSPGSTENTEAFF

length: 15
J: TRBJ2-3
size: NA
D: NA
V: TRBV9
DNA: TGTGCCAGTAGCGTAGCTACTACAGATAGCGATACGCAGTATTTT
CDR3: CASSVATTDSDTQYF

length: 14
J: TRBJ2-7
size: NA
D: NA
V: TRBV7-2
DNA: TGTGCCTGCAGCTTAATTTCCCACTCCTACGAGCAGTACTTC
CDR3: CACSLISHSYEQYF

length: 16
J: TRBJ2-6
size: once
D: NA
V: TRBV7-9
DNA: TGTGCCAGCAGAAGGGACTCCGGCTCTGGGGCCAACGTCCTGACTTTC
CDR3: CASRRDSGSGANVLTF

length: 14
J: TRBJ2-7
size: NA
D: TRBD2
V: TRBV20-1
DNA: TGCAGTGCCCCCTTCCTTGGGCGGGGGGACGAGCAGTACTTC
CDR3: CSAPFLGRGDEQYF

length: 15
J: TRBJ1-6
size: NA
D: NA
V: TRBV10-3
DNA: TGTGCCATCAGTGAGCTTTCCGAAACTAATTCACCCCTCCACTTT
CDR3: CAISELSETNSPLHF

length: 15
J: TRBJ2-7
size: NA
D: NA
V: TRBV13
DNA: TGTGCCAGCAGCTCCCGCGGACAGAGAGAATACGAGCAGTACTTC
CDR3: CASSSRGQREYEQYF

length: 14
J: TRBJ2-2
size: NA
D: NA
V: TRBV20-1
DNA: TGCAGTGCTATGACCCTGGAGAACACCGGGGAGCTGTTTTTT
CDR3: CSAMTLENTGELFF

length: 14
J: TRBJ1-6
size: NA
D: TRBD1
V: TRBV7-9
DNA: TGTGCCAGCAGCTTAAGGACAGGGGTTTCACCCCTCCACTTT
CDR3: CASSLRTGVSPLHF

length: 14
J: TRBJ2-1
size: few
D: TRBD1
V: TRBV6-5
DNA: TGTGCCAGCAGTTGGGGACAGGGCTACAATGAGCAGTTCTTC
CDR3: CASSWGQGYNEQFF

length: 15
J: TRBJ1-5
size: NA
D: TRBD1
V: TRBV7-2
DNA: TGTGCCAGCAGCTACGACAGGGGAGGGAATCAGCCCCAGCATTTT
CDR3: CASSYDRGGNQPQHF

length: 17
J: TRBJ2-3
size: NA
D: TRBD2
V: TRBV3-1
DNA: TGTGCCAGCAGCCAGGCCGGGGGGACCCCTCTGGCAGATACGCAGTATTTT
CDR3: CASSQAGGTPLADTQYF

length: 17
J: TRBJ2-7
size: once
D: TRBD1
V: TRBV27
DNA: TGTGCCAGCGCCCGGGACAGGGACCTCATTACCTACTACGAGCAGTACTTC
CDR3: CASARDRDLITYYEQYF

length: 14
J: TRBJ2-3
size: NA
D: TRBD2
V: TRBV5-1
DNA: TGCGCCAGCAGCTCTGCTGCGGGGGACGATACGCAGTATTTT
CDR3: CASSSAAGDDTQYF

length: 15
J: TRBJ2-7
size: NA
D: NA
V: TRBV7-9
DNA: TGTGCCAGCAGCCCCGCAGGGGACCACCCCTACGAGCAGTACTTC
CDR3: CASSPAGDHPYEQYF

length: 16
J: TRBJ2-7
size: NA
D: NA
V: TRBV3-1
DNA: TGTGCCAGCAGCCCCTCCCAGGCCTCGCGGATTGATACCCAGTACTTC
CDR3: CASSPSQASRIDTQYF

length: 14
J: TRBJ2-5
size: NA
D: TRBD2
V: TRBV10-3
DNA: TGTGCCATCAGTGTCGGACTAGCGATGGAGACCCAGTACTTC
CDR3: CAISVGLAMETQYF

length: 13
J: TRBJ2-5
size: NA
D: NA
V: TRBV2
DNA: TGTGCCAGCAGTGAAGTTGGGCGAGAGACCCAGTACTTC
CDR3: CASSEVGRETQYF

length: 18
J: TRBJ2-5
size: once
D: TRBD2
V: TRBV6-5
DNA: TGTGCCAGCAGTTACTCGATACCGTCTAGCGGGTCCCCCCAGACCCAGTACTTC
CDR3: CASSYSIPSSGSPQTQYF

length: 14
J: TRBJ2-5
size: NA
D: NA
V: TRBV7-2
DNA: TGTGCCAGCAGCGCGAGCGTCGTCCAAGAGACCCAGTACTTC
CDR3: CASSASVVQETQYF

length: 15
J: TRBJ2-6
size: many
D: TRBD2
V: TRBV6-5
DNA: TGTGCCAGCAGTGCCGCGGGGGATGGGGCCAACGTCCTGACTTTC
CDR3: CASSAAGDGANVLTF

length: 16
J: TRBJ1-4
size: few
D: NA
V: TRBV4-3
DNA: TGCGCCAGCAGCCAAGATACAACCCCTTCAAGGGAAAAACTGTTTTTT
CDR3: CASSQDTTPSREKLFF

length: 17
J: TRBJ2-2
size: NA
D: NA
V: TRBV9
DNA: TGTGCCAGCAGCGTAGGGGGACCCCTCGCCAACACCGGGGAGCTGTTTTTT
CDR3: CASSVGGPLANTGELFF

length: 17
J: TRBJ1-1
size: NA
D: NA
V: TRBV7-2
DNA: TGTGCCAGCAGCTTGGGTCGGGGTCGGGGCGCGGACACTGAAGCTTTCTTT
CDR3: CASSLGRGRGADTEAFF

length: 15
J: TRBJ2-3
size: NA
D: NA
V: TRBV20-1
DNA: TGCAGTGCTAATAACCAGCGATTTTACACAGATACGCAGTATTTT
CDR3: CSANNQRFYTDTQYF

length: 12
J: TRBJ2-7
size: NA
D: TRBD1
V: TRBV7-9
DNA: TGTGCCAGCAGCGGACAGGGGAACGAGCAGTACTTC
CDR3: CASSGQGNEQYF

length: 15
J: TRBJ2-5
size: NA
D: TRBD2
V: TRBV7-2
DNA: TGTGCCAGCAGCTCGACTAGCGGGGTCTTGGAGACCCAGTACTTC
CDR3: CASSSTSGVLETQYF

length: 14
J: TRBJ1-5
size: NA
D: NA
V: TRBV7-2
DNA: TGTGCCAGCAGCCCTTTATATGGGGGCCAGCCCCAGCATTTT
CDR3: CASSPLYGGQPQHF

length: 20
J: TRBJ2-3
size: NA
D: TRBD2
V: TRBV4-3
DNA: TGCGCCAGCAGCCACGGAGCGTTGTCTAGCGGGGGGTATAGCACAGATACGCAGTATTTT
CDR3: CASSHGALSSGGYSTDTQYF

length: 15
J: TRBJ1-6
size: once
D: NA
V: TRBV5-1
DNA: TGCGCCAGCAGCTTGGGGCAGGGAAGAGAATCACCCCTCCACTTT
CDR3: CASSLGQGRESPLHF